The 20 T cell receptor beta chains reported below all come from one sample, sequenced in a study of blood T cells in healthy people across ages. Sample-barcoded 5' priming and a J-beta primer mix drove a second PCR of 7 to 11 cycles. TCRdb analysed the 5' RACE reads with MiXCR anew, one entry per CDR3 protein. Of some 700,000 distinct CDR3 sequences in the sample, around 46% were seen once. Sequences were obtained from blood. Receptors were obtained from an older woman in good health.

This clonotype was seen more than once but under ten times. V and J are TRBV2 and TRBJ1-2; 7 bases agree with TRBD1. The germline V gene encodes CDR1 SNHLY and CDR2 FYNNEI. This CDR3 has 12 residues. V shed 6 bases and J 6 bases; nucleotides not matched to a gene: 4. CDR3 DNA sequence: TGTGCCAGCAGGGGGGACAGCCATGGCTACACCTTC. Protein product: CASRGDSHGYTF. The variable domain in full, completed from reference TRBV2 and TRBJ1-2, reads EPEVTQTPSHQVTQMGQEVILRCVPISNHLYFYWYRQILGQKVEFLVSFYNNEISEKSEIFDDQFSVERPDGSNFTLKIRSTKLEDSAMYFCASRGDSHGYTFGSGTRLTVV.

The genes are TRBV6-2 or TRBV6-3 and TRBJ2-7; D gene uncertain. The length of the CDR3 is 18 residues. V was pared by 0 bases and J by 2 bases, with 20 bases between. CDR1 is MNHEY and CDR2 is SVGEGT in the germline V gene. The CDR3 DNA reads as TGTGCCAGCAGTTACTCGACACCTCCAGACGCTTACACCTACGAGCAGTACTTC. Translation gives CASSYSTPPDAYTYEQYF.

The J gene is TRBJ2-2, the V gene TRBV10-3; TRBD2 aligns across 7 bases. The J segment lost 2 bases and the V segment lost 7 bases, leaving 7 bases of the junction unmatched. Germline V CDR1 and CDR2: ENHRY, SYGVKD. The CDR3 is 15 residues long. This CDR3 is CAITDSGHNTGELFF. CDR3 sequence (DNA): TGTGCCATCACTGATAGCGGGCATAACACCGGGGAGCTGTTTTTT.

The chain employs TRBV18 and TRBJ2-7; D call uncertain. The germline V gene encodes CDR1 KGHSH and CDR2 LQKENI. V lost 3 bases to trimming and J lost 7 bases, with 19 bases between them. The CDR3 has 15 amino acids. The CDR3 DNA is TGTGCCAGCTCACCGGGCGAGGTCCTCGTTTGGGAGCAGTACTTC. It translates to CASSPGEVLVWEQYF.

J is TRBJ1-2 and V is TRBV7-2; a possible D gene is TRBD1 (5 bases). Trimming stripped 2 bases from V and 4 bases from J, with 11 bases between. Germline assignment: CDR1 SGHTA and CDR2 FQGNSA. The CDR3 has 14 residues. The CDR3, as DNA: TGTGCCAGCAGCTTACCAGGGATCACCTATGGCTACACCTTC. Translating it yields CASSLPGITYGYTF.

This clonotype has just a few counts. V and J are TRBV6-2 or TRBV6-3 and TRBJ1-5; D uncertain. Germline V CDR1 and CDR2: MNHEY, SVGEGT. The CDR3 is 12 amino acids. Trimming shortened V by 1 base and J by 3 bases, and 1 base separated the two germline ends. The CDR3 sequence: CASSYYNQPQHF. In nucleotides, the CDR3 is TGTGCCAGCAGTTACTACAATCAGCCCCAGCATTTT.

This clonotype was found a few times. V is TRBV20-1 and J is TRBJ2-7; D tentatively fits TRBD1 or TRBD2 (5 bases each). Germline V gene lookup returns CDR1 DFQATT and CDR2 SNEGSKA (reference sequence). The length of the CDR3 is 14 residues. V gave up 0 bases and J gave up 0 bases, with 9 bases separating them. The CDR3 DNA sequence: TGCAGTGCTAGAGAGGGGACGGTCTCCTACGAGCAGTACTTC. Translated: CSAREGTVSYEQYF.

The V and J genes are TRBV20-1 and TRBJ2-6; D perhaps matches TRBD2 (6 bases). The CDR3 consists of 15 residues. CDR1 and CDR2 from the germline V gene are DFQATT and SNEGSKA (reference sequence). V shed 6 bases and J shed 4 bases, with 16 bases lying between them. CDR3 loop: CSASAGRVGANVLTF. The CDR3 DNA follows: TGCAGTGCCTCCGCGGGAAGAGTAGGGGCCAACGTCCTGACTTTC.

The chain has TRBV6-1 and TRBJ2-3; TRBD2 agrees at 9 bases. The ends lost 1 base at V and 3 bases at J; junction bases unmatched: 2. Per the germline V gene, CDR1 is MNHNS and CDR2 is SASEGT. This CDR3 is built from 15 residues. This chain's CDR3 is CASSEVSGRTDTQYF. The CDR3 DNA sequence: TGTGCCAGCAGTGAAGTTAGCGGGAGAACAGATACGCAGTATTTT.

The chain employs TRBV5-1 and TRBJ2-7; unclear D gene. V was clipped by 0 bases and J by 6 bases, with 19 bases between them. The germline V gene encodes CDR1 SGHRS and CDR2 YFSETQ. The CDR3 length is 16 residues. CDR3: CASSLEPRVFFCEQYF. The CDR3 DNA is TGCGCCAGCAGCTTGGAACCTAGGGTTTTCTTTTGCGAGCAGTACTTC.

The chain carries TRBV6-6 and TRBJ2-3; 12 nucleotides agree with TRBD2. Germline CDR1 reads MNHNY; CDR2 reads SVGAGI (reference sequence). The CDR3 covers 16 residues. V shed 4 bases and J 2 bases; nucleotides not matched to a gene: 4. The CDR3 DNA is TGTGCCAGCAGTTCGACTAGCGGGGGAGACACAGATACGCAGTATTTT. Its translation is CASSSTSGGDTDTQYF.

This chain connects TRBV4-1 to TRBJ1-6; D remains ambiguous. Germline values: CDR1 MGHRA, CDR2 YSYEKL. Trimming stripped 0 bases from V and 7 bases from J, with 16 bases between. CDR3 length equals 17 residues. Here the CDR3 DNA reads TGCGCCAGCAGCCAAGATGTGCGGGCCCTCGGGAATTCACCCCTCCACTTT. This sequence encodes CASSQDVRALGNSPLHF.

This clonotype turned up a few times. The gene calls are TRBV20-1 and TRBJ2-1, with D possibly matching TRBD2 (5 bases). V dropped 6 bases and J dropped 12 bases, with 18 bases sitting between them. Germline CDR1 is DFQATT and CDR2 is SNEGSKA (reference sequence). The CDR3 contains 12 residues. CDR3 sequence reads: CSARAARDVQFF. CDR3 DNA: TGCAGTGCCCGGGCAGCCCGGGATGTGCAGTTCTTC.

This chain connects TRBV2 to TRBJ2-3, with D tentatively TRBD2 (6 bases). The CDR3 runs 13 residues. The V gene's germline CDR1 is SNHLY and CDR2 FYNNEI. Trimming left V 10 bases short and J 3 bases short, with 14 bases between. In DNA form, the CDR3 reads TGTGCCAACGGGGGATCGGGAACAGATACGCAGTATTTT. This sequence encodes CANGGSGTDTQYF.

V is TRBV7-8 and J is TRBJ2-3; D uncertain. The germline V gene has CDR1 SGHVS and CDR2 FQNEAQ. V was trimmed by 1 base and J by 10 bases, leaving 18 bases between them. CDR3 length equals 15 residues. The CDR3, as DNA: TGTGCCAGCAGCTTAGTAGACTTTCCTCGTGGGGCGCAGTATTTT. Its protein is CASSLVDFPRGAQYF.

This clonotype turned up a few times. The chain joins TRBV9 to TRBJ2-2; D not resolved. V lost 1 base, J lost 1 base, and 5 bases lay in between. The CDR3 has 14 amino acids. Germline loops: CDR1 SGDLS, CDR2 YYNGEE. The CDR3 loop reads CASSVYGNTGELFF. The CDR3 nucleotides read TGTGCCAGCAGCGTATACGGGAACACCGGGGAGCTGTTTTTT.

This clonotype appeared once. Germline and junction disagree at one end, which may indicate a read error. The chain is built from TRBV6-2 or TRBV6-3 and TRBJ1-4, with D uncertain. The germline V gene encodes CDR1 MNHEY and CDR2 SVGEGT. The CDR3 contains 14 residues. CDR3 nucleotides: TGTGCCAGCAGTTCCCTGTCGGGAGATGAAGAACTGTTTTTT. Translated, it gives CASSSLSGDEELFF.

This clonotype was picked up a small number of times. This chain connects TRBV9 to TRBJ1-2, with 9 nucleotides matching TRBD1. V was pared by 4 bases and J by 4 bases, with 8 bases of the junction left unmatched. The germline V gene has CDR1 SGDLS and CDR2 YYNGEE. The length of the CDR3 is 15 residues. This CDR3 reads CASSNDRQGGYGYTF. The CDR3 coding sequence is TGTGCCAGCAGCAACGACCGACAGGGGGGCTATGGCTACACCTTC.

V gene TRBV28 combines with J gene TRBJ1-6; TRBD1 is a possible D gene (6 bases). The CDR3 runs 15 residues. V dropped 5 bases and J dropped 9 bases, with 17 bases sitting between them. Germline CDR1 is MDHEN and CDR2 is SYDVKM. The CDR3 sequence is CASSAPQGGSSPLHF. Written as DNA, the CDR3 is TGTGCCAGCAGTGCCCCACAGGGAGGAAGTTCACCCCTCCACTTT.

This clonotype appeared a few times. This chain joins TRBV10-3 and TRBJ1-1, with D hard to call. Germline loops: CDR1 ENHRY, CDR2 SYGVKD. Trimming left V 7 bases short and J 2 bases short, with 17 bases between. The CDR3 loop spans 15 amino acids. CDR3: CAIKLDRVPNTEAFF. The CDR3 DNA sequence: TGTGCCATCAAACTAGACCGAGTTCCAAACACTGAAGCTTTCTTT.